These 24 T cell receptor beta chains were sequenced from one sample in a study of T cell clones after liver transplantation. Clones were sequenced by immunoSEQ multiplex PCR, and TCRdb holds only the in-frame ones, with some missing. The data contain some 110,000 clones, 75% to 95% of them singletons. The sample consisted of CD4+ T cells from blood, taken 12 months after liver transplant. These receptor sequences come from a human patient who received a liver transplant. Some T cells may be the graft donor's.

The V and J genes are TRBV5-1 and TRBJ2-3; 11 positions match TRBD2. CDR1 is SGHRS, CDR2 YFSETQ, per germline. This CDR3 comprises 17 residues. V dropped 2 bases and J dropped 5; count of bases not matched to a gene: 10. The DNA for the CDR3 is TGCGCCAGCAGCTTCCAGGTAGCGGGAGGGGTTGAAGATACGCAGTATTTT. It codes for CASSFQVAGGVEDTQYF. The variable domain in full, with the rest retrieved from reference TRBV5-1 and TRBJ2-3, is KAGVTQTPRYLIKTRGQQVTLSCSPISGHRSVSWYQQTPGQGLQFLFEYFSETQRNKGNFPGRFSGRQFSNSRSEMNVSTLELGDSALYLCASSFQVAGGVEDTQYFGPGTRLTVL.

This chain connects TRBV11-3 to TRBJ2-7; 13 bases fit TRBD2. The CDR3 sequence is 15 residues long. The junction had 4 bases not matched to a gene; V was cut back by 4 bases and J by 4 bases. From germline, CDR1 is SGHNT and CDR2 YENEEA. The CDR3 DNA follows: TGTGCCAGCAGCTACAGACTAGCGGGAGGTTACGAGCAGTACTTC. Its translation is CASSYRLAGGYEQYF.

The genes are TRBV12-5 and TRBJ2-5; 9 bases map to TRBD2. Germline V CDR1 and CDR2: LGHNT, FRNRAP. J lost 3 bases, V lost 6 bases, and 2 bases had no gene match. The CDR3 is 13 amino acids. The CDR3 here is CASGLAGEETQYF. As DNA, the CDR3 is TGTGCTAGTGGCTTAGCGGGAGAAGAGACCCAGTACTTC.

This rearrangement joins TRBV6-1 to TRBJ2-3; 9 bases agree with TRBD2. Germline V lookup: CDR1 MNHNS, CDR2 SASEGT. The J segment lost 6 bases and the V segment lost 8 bases, leaving 6 bases of the junction unmatched. The CDR3 covers 13 residues. This CDR3 reads CASAVAGVDTQYF. The CDR3 DNA reads TGTGCCAGCGCGGTAGCGGGAGTGGATACGCAGTATTTT.

This chain links TRBV28 with TRBJ2-1; no firm D call. The CDR3 loop spans 11 amino acids. The V end was cut by 3 bases, the J end by 8 bases, with 5 bases between. The germline CDR1 and CDR2 sequences are MDHEN and SYDVKM. The CDR3 here is CASSLGYEQFF. In DNA, the CDR3 is TGTGCCAGCAGTTTGGGCTATGAGCAGTTCTTC.

The J gene is TRBJ2-7, the V gene TRBV11-2; a possible D gene is TRBD2 (6 bases). Trimming left V 5 bases short and J 0 bases short, with 14 bases between. The CDR3 spans 15 residues. CDR1 is SGHAT, CDR2 FQNNGV, per germline. Written as DNA, the CDR3 is TGTGCCAGCAGCGCCCGCGGGACGGGCTCCTACGAGCAGTACTTC. Amino acid sequence: CASSARGTGSYEQYF.

The CDR3 DNA reads as TGTGCCAGCAGCTTAGGATTTGCTGGGGCCAACGTCCTGACTTTC. It yields the protein CASSLGFAGANVLTF. The chain recombines TRBV11-3 with TRBJ2-6; D not certain. The V and J ends lost 1 base and 2 bases respectively, with 6 bases between them. The CDR3 loop spans 15 amino acids. Germline V gene data show CDR1 as SGHNT and CDR2 as YENEEA.

The rearrangement uses TRBV11-3 and TRBJ2-1, with D uncertain. Per the germline V gene, CDR1 is SGHNT and CDR2 is YENEEA. V lost 5 bases, J lost 5 bases, and 10 bases lay in between. This CDR3 spans 13 amino acids. DNA for the CDR3: TGTGCCAGCAGCGTCAACCGGGACAATGAGCAGTTCTTC. The encoded protein is CASSVNRDNEQFF.

The chain combines TRBV5-1 with TRBJ1-2; D not certain. This CDR3 spans 16 amino acids. Germline V CDR1 and CDR2: SGHRS, YFSETQ. V was shortened by 1 base and J by 1 base, with 14 bases between the two germline ends. The CDR3 coding sequence is TGCGCCAGCAGCTTGAGGGCAGAGCGGGTTAACTATGGCTACACCTTC. Its protein is CASSLRAERVNYGYTF.

This chain uses TRBV7-3 with TRBJ1-1; 8 nucleotides align to TRBD1. The CDR3 length is 15 residues. The trim removed 4 bases at V and 5 bases at J, leaving 9 bases unmatched. From germline, CDR1 is SGHTA and CDR2 FQGTGA. CDR3 sequence: CASSSTPGQETEAFF. In DNA form, the CDR3 reads TGTGCCAGCAGCTCCACCCCGGGACAGGAGACTGAAGCTTTCTTT.

The chain joins TRBV18 to TRBJ2-7; the D gene is possibly TRBD2 (6 bases). The CDR3 has 13 amino acids. V was pared by 0 bases and J by 6 bases, with 9 bases between. Germline V gene lookup returns CDR1 KGHSH and CDR2 LQKENI. CDR3 sequence: CASSPPSGPEQYF. The CDR3 DNA reads TGTGCCAGCTCACCACCGAGCGGGCCCGAGCAGTACTTC.

The chain recombines TRBV11-3 with TRBJ1-3; TRBD1 agrees at 9 bases. V trimming: 1 base; J trimming: 2 bases; junction bases outside the gene matches: 3. The CDR3 spans 16 residues. Germline CDR1 reads SGHNT; CDR2 reads YENEEA. The DNA for the CDR3 is TGTGCCAGCAGCTTAGTACAGGGGGCAGCTGGAAACACCATATATTTT. It specifies CASSLVQGAAGNTIYF.

The CDR3 bases are TGTGCCAGCAGCTCGGGACTAGCGGGGTCCTCCTACGAGCAGTACTTC. Translating it yields CASSSGLAGSSYEQYF. The chain carries TRBV5-4 and TRBJ2-7; 13 positions agree with TRBD2. The V segment lost 3 bases and the J segment 0 bases; nucleotides outside the gene matches: 3. This CDR3 spans 16 amino acids. From germline, CDR1 is SGHNT and CDR2 YYREEE (reference sequence). Using reference TRBV5-4 and TRBJ2-7 for the parts outside the CDR3, the full variable domain is ETGVTQSPTHLIKTRGQQVTLRCSSQSGHNTVSWYQQALGQGPQFIFQYYREEENGRGNFPPRFSGLQFPNYSSELNVNALELDDSALYLCASSSGLAGSSYEQYFGPGTRLTVT.

The J gene is TRBJ1-3, the V gene TRBV5-1; 7 positions match TRBD1. The germline V gene has CDR1 SGHRS and CDR2 YFSETQ. The CDR3 runs to 16 residues. Trimming took 0 bases from V and 2 from J; bases not matched to a gene: 5. The CDR3 nucleotides are TGCGCCAGCAGCTTGGGGGGACAGCAAACTGGAAACACCATATATTTT. Translating gives CASSLGGQQTGNTIYF.

This clone was picked up one time. The rearrangement links TRBV30 to TRBJ1-2; TRBD1 matches 7 bases. Germline CDR1 reads GTSNPN; CDR2 reads SVGIG (reference sequence). The V gene end was trimmed by 0 bases and the J gene end by 5 bases; junction bases not matched to a gene: 9. The CDR3 covers 15 residues. The CDR3 nucleotides are TGTGCCTGGAGTGTACTGATAGGGGGCAGGTATGGCTACACCTTC. Translating it yields CAWSVLIGGRYGYTF.

The chain employs TRBV7-9 and TRBJ1-1, with 7 nucleotides matching TRBD1. The germline V gene encodes CDR1 SEHNR and CDR2 FQNEAQ (reference sequence). The CDR3 sequence is 13 residues long. Trimming at V came to 8 bases and at J to 1 base, leaving 4 bases not matched to a gene. The chain's CDR3 is CASGRQGNTEAFF. CDR3 nucleotides: TGTGCCAGCGGGCGACAGGGGAACACTGAAGCTTTCTTT.

V usage is TRBV10-2 and J usage is TRBJ1-5; D unresolved. The CDR3 has 13 residues. Trimming shortened V by 6 bases and J by 10 bases, and 16 bases separated the two germline ends. Germline values: CDR1 WSHSY, CDR2 SAAADI. The CDR3 DNA follows: TGCGCCAGCAGCCCAAATTCCCGGCACCCCCAGCATTTT. Translated: CASSPNSRHPQHF.

The rearrangement joins TRBV6-6 to TRBJ1-2; no clear D gene. The V gene lost 2 bases and the J gene lost 4 bases, with 8 bases spanning the gap. The CDR3 is made up of 13 amino acids. In germline, CDR1 is MNHNY, CDR2 SVGAGI (reference sequence). The CDR3 region is CASSYDGSYGYTF. CDR3 nucleotide sequence: TGTGCCAGCAGTTACGACGGCAGCTATGGCTACACCTTC.

The rearrangement links TRBV30 to TRBJ2-1, with TRBD2 as a possible D gene (5 bases). The CDR3 has 16 residues. In germline, CDR1 is GTSNPN, CDR2 SVGIG (reference sequence). V lost 8 bases and J 7 bases, leaving 27 bases between the germline ends. The CDR3 here is CALNWIRVGSKNEQFF. The CDR3 DNA follows: TGTGCCCTGAACTGGATTCGAGTGGGGAGTAAGAATGAGCAGTTCTTC.

The chain couples TRBV9 to TRBJ2-5; 7 positions match TRBD1. V lost 1 base and J lost 5; bases outside the gene matches: 8. CDR1 is SGDLS and CDR2 is YYNGEE in the germline V gene. The CDR3 contains 15 residues. The CDR3 sequence is CASSVRGQIGETQYF. CDR3 DNA: TGTGCCAGCAGCGTAAGGGGGCAGATAGGGGAGACCCAGTACTTC.

The V and J genes are TRBV25-1 and TRBJ2-7; D gene ambiguous. The germline V and J ends were trimmed by 3 bases and 0 bases, with 9 bases remaining between them. CDR1 and CDR2 (germline): MGHDK, SYGVNS. The CDR3 sequence is 14 residues long. The DNA for the CDR3 is TGTGCCAGCAGTGACCGACTGGGCTCCTACGAGCAGTACTTC. Its protein product is CASSDRLGSYEQYF.

The rearrangement joins TRBV4-1 to TRBJ2-5; D might be TRBD2 (6 bases). Trimming left V 1 base short and J 2 bases short, with 20 bases between. This CDR3 is built from 18 residues. Per the germline V gene, CDR1 is MGHRA and CDR2 is YSYEKL. The CDR3, as DNA: TGCGCCAGCAGCCAAGGGGCCGGGGGATCGGTGGGGCAAGAGACCCAGTACTTC. The encoded protein is CASSQGAGGSVGQETQYF.

The chain joins TRBV5-8 to TRBJ2-7; no definite D call. V was shortened by 2 bases and J by 4 bases, with 10 bases between the two germline ends. The germline gives CDR1 SGHTS, CDR2 YDEGEE. This CDR3 is 13 amino acids long. CDR3 nucleotides: TGTGCCAGCAGCTTTGTAACGTCTTACGAGCAGTACTTC. This sequence encodes CASSFVTSYEQYF.

This chain connects TRBV6-5 to TRBJ2-5; weak D call: TRBD1 (5 bases). Germline V gene lookup returns CDR1 MNHEY and CDR2 SVGAGI. This CDR3 is built from 12 residues. Trimming removed 8 bases from V and 2 bases from J, with 9 bases in between. CDR3 sequence reads: CASGAAQETQYF. CDR3 nucleotides: TGTGCCAGCGGGGCGGCTCAAGAGACCCAGTACTTC.